Listed below are T cell receptor beta chains from one sample, sequenced in a study of blood T cells in healthy people across ages. TCRdb processed the 5' RACE reads anew with MiXCR; each CDR3 protein has one entry. The data contain 1.2 million to 1.5 million distinct CDR3 sequences, 45% to 70% of them seen just once; the ten biggest clones take up about 6.7%. The specimen was blood. The receptor set was obtained from a man between 18 and 29 years old in good health. Both conserved end residues are part of each CDR3. A D gene is named only where the DNA matches it firmly. Some rows mark clone size as missing; the rest say once, few, many or name a class of expanded clone.

j_call: TRBJ1-2; v_call: TRBV27; clone_size: NA; d_call: TRBD1; cdr3_nt: TGTGCCAGCAGCTCCCCCACAGGGGCCCAAAACTATGGCTACACCTTC; cdr3_aa: CASSSPTGAQNYGYTF
j_call: TRBJ2-1; v_call: TRBV30; clone_size: NA; d_call: NA; cdr3_nt: TGTGCCTGGAGTGACCCTAATGAGCAGTTCTTC; cdr3_aa: CAWSDPNEQFF
j_call: TRBJ2-3; v_call: TRBV11-2; clone_size: once; d_call: NA; cdr3_nt: TGTGCCAGCAGCTCAGCGAGGGGGGGGCGGGGTCGGTTCACAGATACGCAGTATTTT; cdr3_aa: CASSSARGGRGRFTDTQYF
j_call: TRBJ2-7; v_call: TRBV27; clone_size: few; d_call: NA; cdr3_nt: TGTGCCAGCAGTTTGCAGAACTCCTACGAGCAGTACTTC; cdr3_aa: CASSLQNSYEQYF
j_call: TRBJ2-1; v_call: TRBV29-1; clone_size: NA; d_call: NA; cdr3_nt: TGCAGCGTTGTATCCAGTGGGTCGATAAGCCGCAATGAGCAGTTCTTC; cdr3_aa: CSVVSSGSISRNEQFF
j_call: TRBJ2-5; v_call: TRBV20-1; clone_size: NA; d_call: NA; cdr3_nt: TGCAGTGCTAGGCCCCGGGAGACCCAGTACTTC; cdr3_aa: CSARPRETQYF
j_call: TRBJ2-1; v_call: TRBV6-1; clone_size: NA; d_call: TRBD2; cdr3_nt: TGTGCCAGCAGTCCCTGGACTAGCGGGCCCTCGACTTCCTACAATGAGCAGTTCTTC; cdr3_aa: CASSPWTSGPSTSYNEQFF
j_call: TRBJ2-3; v_call: TRBV20-1; clone_size: NA; d_call: NA; cdr3_nt: TGCAGTGCTAGTCACGACCGAACAGATACGCAGTATTTT; cdr3_aa: CSASHDRTDTQYF
j_call: TRBJ2-7; v_call: TRBV20-1; clone_size: NA; d_call: TRBD2; cdr3_nt: TGCAGTGCTAGAGATCCGACTAGCGGGAACTACGAGCAGTACTTC; cdr3_aa: CSARDPTSGNYEQYF
j_call: TRBJ1-2; v_call: TRBV27; clone_size: NA; d_call: TRBD1; cdr3_nt: TGTGCCAGCAGTAGATCCCCGGGACAGGGGAATGGCTTCACCTTC; cdr3_aa: CASSRSPGQGNGFTF
j_call: TRBJ2-7; v_call: TRBV6-1; clone_size: few; d_call: NA; cdr3_nt: TGTGCCACCTACGAGCCCGAGTACGTATACGAGCAGTACTTC; cdr3_aa: CATYEPEYVYEQYF
j_call: TRBJ1-4; v_call: TRBV4-1; clone_size: NA; d_call: NA; cdr3_nt: TGCGCCAGCAGCCAAATACGGCTGAATGAAAAACTGTTTTTT; cdr3_aa: CASSQIRLNEKLFF
j_call: TRBJ2-5; v_call: TRBV29-1; clone_size: NA; d_call: NA; cdr3_nt: TGCAGCGTGGGACATTCCCAAGAGACCCAGTACTTC; cdr3_aa: CSVGHSQETQYF
j_call: TRBJ2-7; v_call: TRBV27; clone_size: NA; d_call: TRBD1; cdr3_nt: TGTGCCAGCAGTCCCTTTCAGGGGGCGGGCGAGCAGTACTTC; cdr3_aa: CASSPFQGAGEQYF
j_call: TRBJ1-2; v_call: TRBV15; clone_size: NA; d_call: NA; cdr3_nt: TGTGCCACCAGCAGAGATACAGGTTCGGCTGGCTACACCTTC; cdr3_aa: CATSRDTGSAGYTF
j_call: TRBJ1-2; v_call: TRBV20-1; clone_size: NA; d_call: NA; cdr3_nt: TGCAGTGCTAGCGTACTTCGGGACAAAAGCTCCTACACCTTC; cdr3_aa: CSASVLRDKSSYTF
j_call: TRBJ2-4; v_call: TRBV10-3; clone_size: few; d_call: NA; cdr3_nt: TGTGCCATCAGGGCGGGACAGAAAAACATTCAGTACTTC; cdr3_aa: CAIRAGQKNIQYF
j_call: TRBJ2-1; v_call: TRBV11-2; clone_size: NA; d_call: TRBD1; cdr3_nt: TGTGCCAGCAGCTTTGAAGGGACAGGGATTTTCAATGAGCAGTTCTTC; cdr3_aa: CASSFEGTGIFNEQFF
j_call: TRBJ1-1; v_call: TRBV5-1; clone_size: NA; d_call: NA; cdr3_nt: TGCGCCAGCAGCCCCGGGGCAGGGAGATCGGCTTTCTTT; cdr3_aa: CASSPGAGRSAFF
j_call: TRBJ2-7; v_call: TRBV7-8; clone_size: NA; d_call: NA; cdr3_nt: TGTGCCAGCAGCTTGGCCTATCAGGTAGACGAGCAGTACTTC; cdr3_aa: CASSLAYQVDEQYF
j_call: TRBJ2-3; v_call: TRBV3-1; clone_size: NA; d_call: TRBD1; cdr3_nt: TGTGCCAGCAGCCTTCACGGGACAGGGCCAGATACGCAGTATTTT; cdr3_aa: CASSLHGTGPDTQYF
j_call: TRBJ2-7; v_call: TRBV5-1; clone_size: NA; d_call: NA; cdr3_nt: TGCGCCAGCAGAGAACAGGGTCCAAGCTCCTACGAGCAGTACTTC; cdr3_aa: CASREQGPSSYEQYF
j_call: TRBJ2-7; v_call: TRBV12-3/TRBV12-4; clone_size: NA; d_call: NA; cdr3_nt: TGTGCCAGCAGACAGCGGGCTCAATCCGAGCAGTACTTC; cdr3_aa: CASRQRAQSEQYF
j_call: TRBJ2-4; v_call: TRBV20-1; clone_size: NA; d_call: TRBD2; cdr3_nt: TGCAGTGCTGGGGGGGGGCTAGCGGGACTAGCCAAAAACATTCAGTACTTC; cdr3_aa: CSAGGGLAGLAKNIQYF
j_call: TRBJ1-5; v_call: TRBV28; clone_size: NA; d_call: NA; cdr3_nt: TGTGCCAGCAGTTTAGAGGCCTTTGGCAATCAGCCCCAGCATTTT; cdr3_aa: CASSLEAFGNQPQHF
j_call: TRBJ2-5; v_call: TRBV6-1; clone_size: NA; d_call: TRBD2; cdr3_nt: TGTGCCAGCAGTGAACTAGCGGGAGGCAATGAGCAGTACTTC; cdr3_aa: CASSELAGGNEQYF
j_call: TRBJ2-4; v_call: TRBV15; clone_size: NA; d_call: TRBD1; cdr3_nt: TGTGCCACCAGCGAGGTCGACAGGGCCCCAGGAATTCAGTACTTC; cdr3_aa: CATSEVDRAPGIQYF
j_call: TRBJ2-1; v_call: TRBV20-1; clone_size: few; d_call: TRBD2; cdr3_nt: TGCAGTGTACCTGGGGACTACTTCTACAATGAGCAGTTCTTC; cdr3_aa: CSVPGDYFYNEQFF
j_call: TRBJ1-6; v_call: TRBV12-3/TRBV12-4; clone_size: few; d_call: TRBD1; cdr3_nt: TGTGCCAGCAGTTCCTCGACAGGGGGCGGTTCACCCCTCCACTTT; cdr3_aa: CASSSSTGGGSPLHF
j_call: TRBJ1-2; v_call: TRBV10-3; clone_size: few; d_call: TRBD1; cdr3_nt: TGTGCCATCAGGGACAGGGGGCCTAACTATGGCTACACCTTC; cdr3_aa: CAIRDRGPNYGYTF
j_call: TRBJ2-7; v_call: TRBV2; clone_size: once; d_call: NA; cdr3_nt: TGTGCCAGCAGGGGGATTGGGAGACCCCAGTACTTC; cdr3_aa: CASRGIGRPQYF
j_call: TRBJ1-5; v_call: TRBV5-1; clone_size: NA; d_call: NA; cdr3_nt: TGCGCCAGCAGCTCGGAGGCTTGGTATAATAACAATCAGCCCCAGCATTTT; cdr3_aa: CASSSEAWYNNNQPQHF
j_call: TRBJ2-1; v_call: TRBV12-3/TRBV12-4; clone_size: few; d_call: NA; cdr3_nt: TGTGCCAGCAGTTTGAGGGCAGAGCAGTTCTTC; cdr3_aa: CASSLRAEQFF
j_call: TRBJ1-2; v_call: TRBV4-1; clone_size: NA; d_call: NA; cdr3_nt: TGCGCCAGCAGCCAAACCCCAGAGAACCACTATGGCTACACCTTC; cdr3_aa: CASSQTPENHYGYTF
j_call: TRBJ2-1; v_call: TRBV9; clone_size: NA; d_call: NA; cdr3_nt: TGTGCCAGCAGCGTAGAGGTGTACCAGCCTCAGTTCTTC; cdr3_aa: CASSVEVYQPQFF
j_call: TRBJ2-7; v_call: TRBV7-8; clone_size: NA; d_call: NA; cdr3_nt: TGTGCCAGCAGCCCCCGACGGGACCCGTACGAGCAGTACTTC; cdr3_aa: CASSPRRDPYEQYF
j_call: TRBJ2-5; v_call: TRBV11-2; clone_size: NA; d_call: TRBD2; cdr3_nt: TGTGCCAGCAGCCAAGGTCGGGGGGAAGAGACCCAGTACTTC; cdr3_aa: CASSQGRGEETQYF
j_call: TRBJ2-5; v_call: TRBV6-5; clone_size: NA; d_call: TRBD2; cdr3_nt: TGTGCCAGCAGTTACTCGAGCTCTAGCGGGGGAAGTGAGCAGTACTTC; cdr3_aa: CASSYSSSSGGSEQYF
j_call: TRBJ2-3; v_call: TRBV29-1; clone_size: NA; d_call: NA; cdr3_nt: TGCAGCGTTGGCAGGAGCGATGGGGGCACAGATACGCAGTATTTT; cdr3_aa: CSVGRSDGGTDTQYF
j_call: TRBJ2-1; v_call: TRBV6-1; clone_size: NA; d_call: NA; cdr3_nt: TGTGCCACCTTCGGGGTAGCCAATGAGCAGTTCTTC; cdr3_aa: CATFGVANEQFF
j_call: TRBJ1-1; v_call: TRBV7-9; clone_size: NA; d_call: TRBD1; cdr3_nt: TGTGCCAGCAGCTTACCTCTCCAGGGGACAGCCCCCATGAACACTGAAGCTTTCTTT; cdr3_aa: CASSLPLQGTAPMNTEAFF
j_call: TRBJ2-5; v_call: TRBV11-3; clone_size: few; d_call: NA; cdr3_nt: TGTGCCAGCAGCTTAGCGACAACGGAGACCCAGTACTTC; cdr3_aa: CASSLATTETQYF
j_call: TRBJ2-5; v_call: TRBV29-1; clone_size: NA; d_call: NA; cdr3_nt: TGCAGTATCCCACAACAGGGTTGGAATGAGCAGTACTTC; cdr3_aa: CSIPQQGWNEQYF
j_call: TRBJ2-5; v_call: TRBV20-1; clone_size: NA; d_call: NA; cdr3_nt: TGCAGTGCTGCAGCGTATCAAGAGACCCAGTACTTC; cdr3_aa: CSAAAYQETQYF
j_call: TRBJ1-1; v_call: TRBV6-5; clone_size: NA; d_call: NA; cdr3_nt: TGTGCCAGCAGATCAGGACAGCTAACTGAAGCTTTCTTT; cdr3_aa: CASRSGQLTEAFF
j_call: TRBJ2-3; v_call: TRBV4-1; clone_size: NA; d_call: NA; cdr3_nt: TGCGCCAGCAGCCAAAGGCCTACCACAGATACGCAGTATTTT; cdr3_aa: CASSQRPTTDTQYF
j_call: TRBJ2-5; v_call: TRBV4-3; clone_size: NA; d_call: NA; cdr3_nt: TGCGCCAGCAGCCAAGACGCACAGCCACAAGAGACCCAGTACTTC; cdr3_aa: CASSQDAQPQETQYF
j_call: TRBJ2-7; v_call: TRBV10-1; clone_size: NA; d_call: NA; cdr3_nt: TGCGCCAGCAGTGGCACAATTTACGAGCAGTACTTC; cdr3_aa: CASSGTIYEQYF
j_call: TRBJ1-2; v_call: TRBV6-6; clone_size: NA; d_call: TRBD1; cdr3_nt: TGTGCCAGCAGTAACCGGGGGACAGATCCCAACTATGGCTACACCTTC; cdr3_aa: CASSNRGTDPNYGYTF
j_call: TRBJ1-5; v_call: TRBV7-2; clone_size: few; d_call: NA; cdr3_nt: TGTGCCAGCAGCCCCCGGGCGGGGGGAAATCAGCCCCAGCATTTT; cdr3_aa: CASSPRAGGNQPQHF
j_call: TRBJ2-1; v_call: TRBV4-3; clone_size: NA; d_call: TRBD1; cdr3_nt: TGCGCCAGCAGCCAAGAATCGGGACAGGGGCATAATGAGCAGTTCTTC; cdr3_aa: CASSQESGQGHNEQFF
j_call: TRBJ1-6; v_call: TRBV27; clone_size: few; d_call: NA; cdr3_nt: TGTGCCAGCAGTTACAGGACTGCACCCCTCCACTTT; cdr3_aa: CASSYRTAPLHF
j_call: TRBJ2-5; v_call: TRBV20-1; clone_size: few; d_call: NA; cdr3_nt: TGCAGTTCGGCTAGGAATCAAGAGACCCAGTACTTC; cdr3_aa: CSSARNQETQYF
j_call: TRBJ2-3; v_call: TRBV6-5; clone_size: NA; d_call: NA; cdr3_nt: TGTGCCAGCAGTTACCGAAGACCGCTCCTTTACCTTAGCACAGATACGCAGTATTTT; cdr3_aa: CASSYRRPLLYLSTDTQYF
j_call: TRBJ2-1; v_call: TRBV29-1; clone_size: few; d_call: NA; cdr3_nt: TGCAGCGTTGTGGTCTTTTGGGAGCAGTTCTTC; cdr3_aa: CSVVVFWEQFF